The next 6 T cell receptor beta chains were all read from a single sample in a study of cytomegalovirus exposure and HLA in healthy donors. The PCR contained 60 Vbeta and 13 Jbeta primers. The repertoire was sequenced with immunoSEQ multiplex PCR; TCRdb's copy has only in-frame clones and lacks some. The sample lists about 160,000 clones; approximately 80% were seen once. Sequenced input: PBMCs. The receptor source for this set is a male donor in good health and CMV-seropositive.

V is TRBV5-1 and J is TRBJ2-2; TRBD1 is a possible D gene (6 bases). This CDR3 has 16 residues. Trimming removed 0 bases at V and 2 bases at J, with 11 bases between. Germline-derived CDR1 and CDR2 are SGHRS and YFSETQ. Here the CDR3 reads CASSLVLGANTGELFF. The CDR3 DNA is TGCGCCAGCAGCTTGGTTCTGGGGGCAAACACCGGGGAGCTGTTTTTT.

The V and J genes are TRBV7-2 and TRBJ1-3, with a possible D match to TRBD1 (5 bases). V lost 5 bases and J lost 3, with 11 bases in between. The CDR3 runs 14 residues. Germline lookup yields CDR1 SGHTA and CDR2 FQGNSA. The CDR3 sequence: CASSPGTSGNTIYF. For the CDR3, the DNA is TGTGCCAGCAGCCCCGGGACTAGTGGAAACACCATATATTTT.

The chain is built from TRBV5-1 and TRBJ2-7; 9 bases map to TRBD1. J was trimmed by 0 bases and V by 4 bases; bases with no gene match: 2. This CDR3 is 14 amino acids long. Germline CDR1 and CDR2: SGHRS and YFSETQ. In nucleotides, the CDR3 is TGCGCCAGCAGCCGGACAGGGGACTCCTACGAGCAGTACTTC. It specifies CASSRTGDSYEQYF.

CDR3 DNA sequence: TGTGCCAGCAGTGACAGGGCATTCTCCTACGAGCAGTACTTC. Translating it yields CASSDRAFSYEQYF. The V call is TRBV2, the J call TRBJ2-7, with D maybe TRBD1 (5 bases). Between the trimmed V and J ends, which lost 3 bases and 0 bases, there was a span of 9 bases. Germline V gene sequence: CDR1 SNHLY, CDR2 FYNNEI. This CDR3 is built from 14 residues.

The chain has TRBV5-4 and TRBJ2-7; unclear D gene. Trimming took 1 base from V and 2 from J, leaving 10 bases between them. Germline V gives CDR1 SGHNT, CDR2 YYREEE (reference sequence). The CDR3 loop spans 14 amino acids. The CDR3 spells CASSLRVTTYEQYF. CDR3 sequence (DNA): TGTGCCAGCAGCTTGCGGGTGACGACCTACGAGCAGTACTTC.

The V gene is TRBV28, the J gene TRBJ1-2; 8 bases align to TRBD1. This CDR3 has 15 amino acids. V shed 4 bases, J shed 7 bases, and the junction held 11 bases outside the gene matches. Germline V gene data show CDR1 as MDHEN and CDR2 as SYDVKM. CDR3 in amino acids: CASSSIGTGHGGYTF. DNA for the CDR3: TGTGCCAGCAGTTCTATCGGGACAGGCCACGGTGGCTACACCTTC.